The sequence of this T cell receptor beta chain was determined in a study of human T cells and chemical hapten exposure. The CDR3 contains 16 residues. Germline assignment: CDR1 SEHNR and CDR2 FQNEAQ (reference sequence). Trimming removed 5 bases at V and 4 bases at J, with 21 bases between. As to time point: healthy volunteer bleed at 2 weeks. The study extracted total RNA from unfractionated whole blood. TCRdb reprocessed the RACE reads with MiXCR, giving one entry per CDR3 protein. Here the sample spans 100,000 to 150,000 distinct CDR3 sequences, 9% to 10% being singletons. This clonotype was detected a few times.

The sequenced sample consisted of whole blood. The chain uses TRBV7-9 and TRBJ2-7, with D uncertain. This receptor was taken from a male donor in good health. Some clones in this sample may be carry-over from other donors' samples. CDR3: CASSLHPFVKHYEQYF. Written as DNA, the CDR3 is TGTGCCAGCAGCCTACACCCATTCGTGAAGCATTACGAGCAGTACTTC.